These 28 T cell receptor beta chains originate from one sample sequenced in a study of T cell responses to AZD1222 COVID-19 vaccine. Clones were sequenced by immunoSEQ multiplex PCR, and TCRdb holds only the in-frame ones, with some missing. The repertoire holds roughly 200,000 clones, with about 94% as singletons. Here the sequenced sample was peripheral blood, taken 28 days after the second dose of the MenACWY control vaccine. All receptors derive from an adult who received the MenACWY meningococcal vaccine as a control.

The chain is built from TRBV10-3 and TRBJ2-3, with 9 bases that match TRBD1. This CDR3 region has 16 residues. The V gene's germline CDR1 is ENHRY and CDR2 SYGVKD. Trimming at V came to 2 bases and at J to 6 bases, leaving 9 bases not matched to a gene. The CDR3 spells CAISEGRDRVPDTQYF. The CDR3 nucleotides are TGTGCCATCAGTGAGGGAAGGGACAGGGTACCCGATACGCAGTATTTT.

The chain carries TRBV7-8 and TRBJ2-1; D is tentatively TRBD1 or TRBD2 (6 bases each). The V end was cut by 5 bases, the J end by 2 bases, with 13 bases between. Per the germline V gene, CDR1 is SGHVS and CDR2 is FQNEAQ. This CDR3 contains 15 residues. For the CDR3, the DNA is TGTGCCAGCAGCAAAAAGGGGGGTCCCTACAATGAGCAGTTCTTC. Protein: CASSKKGGPYNEQFF.

CDR3 sequence reads: CAWSRDGDQDTQYF. The CDR3 DNA reads as TGTGCCTGGAGCCGGGACGGAGATCAAGATACGCAGTATTTT. This chain uses TRBV30 with TRBJ2-3; tentatively, D is TRBD1 or TRBD2 (5 bases each). Germline CDR1 and CDR2: GTSNPN and SVGIG (reference sequence). The CDR3 spans 14 residues. V was pared by 3 bases and J by 5 bases, with 15 bases between. Combining the CDR3 with reference TRBV30 and TRBJ2-3 gives the whole variable domain SQTIHQWPATLVQPVGSPLSLECTVEGTSNPNLYWYRQAAGRGLQLLFYSVGIGQISSEVPQNLSASRPQDRQFILSSKKLLLSDSGFYLCAWSRDGDQDTQYFGPGTRLTVL.

The chain couples TRBV19 to TRBJ2-7; tentatively, D is TRBD1 (5 bases). The V gene's germline CDR1 is LNHDA and CDR2 SQIVND (reference sequence). The CDR3 has 14 residues. V lost 0 bases and J 2 bases, leaving 8 bases between the germline ends. CDR3 sequence: CASSIEAGTYEQYF. CDR3 DNA: TGTGCCAGTAGTATAGAGGCAGGGACCTACGAGCAGTACTTC.

The chain recombines TRBV3-1 (or the pseudogene TRBV3-2) with TRBJ2-7; no reliable D call. Trimming cost V 6 bases and J 0 bases, with 6 bases left between them. Germline values: CDR1 LGHDT, CDR2 YNNKEL (reference sequence). CDR3 length equals 12 residues. CDR3 DNA: TGTGCCAGCAGACTATCCTCCTACGAGCAGTACTTC. This translates into CASRLSSYEQYF.

V gene TRBV9 combines with J gene TRBJ1-1, with a weak D call TRBD1 (5 bases). The germline V and J ends were trimmed by 3 bases and 0 bases, with 15 bases remaining between them. The length of the CDR3 is 16 residues. Germline V gene lookup returns CDR1 SGDLS and CDR2 YYNGEE. CDR3 coding DNA: TGTGCCAGCAGCGCGACCGGGGCCCCTATGAACACTGAAGCTTTCTTT. Its protein product is CASSATGAPMNTEAFF. Supplemented by reference TRBV9 and TRBJ1-1, the full variable domain reads DSGVTQTPKHLITATGQRVTLRCSPRSGDLSVYWYQQSLDQGLQFLIQYYNGEERAKGNILERFSAQQFPDLHSELNLSSLELGDSALYFCASSATGAPMNTEAFFGQGTRLTVV.

This chain uses TRBV5-4 with TRBJ1-2; perhaps TRBD1 as D (6 bases). The CDR3 is 16 amino acids. CDR1 and CDR2 from the germline V gene are SGHNT and YYREEE (reference sequence). V was cut by 2 bases and J by 3 bases, with 17 bases left in between. In DNA, the CDR3 is TGTGCCAGCAGCTTCCTCAGGGGTAGGGGAGACTATGGCTACACCTTC. It specifies CASSFLRGRGDYGYTF.

About this clone itself: Sequence at one end of the junction differs from germline and may be a read error. The chain is built from TRBV4-1 and TRBJ2-7; 8 bases fit TRBD1. Looked up from germline, CDR1 is MGHRA and CDR2 is YSYEKL. CDR3 length: 15 amino acids. CDR3 in amino acids: CAGSLKTGAGGEQYF. The CDR3 nucleotides are TGCGCCGGCAGCCTAAAGACAGGGGCAGGTGGCGAGCAGTACTTC.

This rearrangement joins TRBV5-1 to TRBJ2-3; D call uncertain. Germline V gene sequence: CDR1 SGHRS, CDR2 YFSETQ. Trimming pared 0 bases from V and 6 bases from J, leaving 17 bases between. CDR3 length equals 16 residues. In nucleotides, the CDR3 is TGCGCCAGCAGCTTGGCTCTGGACCGGCGCCGCGATACGCAGTATTTT. Residues: CASSLALDRRRDTQYF.

The chain employs TRBV2 and TRBJ1-5; D is undetermined. This CDR3 has 13 amino acids. CDR1 and CDR2 (germline): SNHLY, FYNNEI. Trimming cost V 1 base and J 11 bases, with 12 bases left between them. The CDR3 sequence: CASSEGKAGAQHF. CDR3 coding DNA: TGTGCCAGCAGTGAAGGCAAGGCCGGGGCCCAGCATTTT.

This chain joins TRBV28 and TRBJ1-5; D is unresolved. The CDR3 contains 12 residues. With 2 bases removed from V and 6 bases from J, the gap between germline ends came to 5 bases. The germline CDR1 and CDR2 sequences are MDHEN and SYDVKM. The DNA for the CDR3 is TGTGCCAGCAGTTTAGGACGTCAGCCCCAGCATTTT. Protein: CASSLGRQPQHF.

The genes are TRBV28 and TRBJ1-2; 8 bases are a match to TRBD1. Trimming took 5 bases from V and 4 from J; bases not matched to a gene: 12. CDR1 is MDHEN and CDR2 is SYDVKM in the germline V gene. The CDR3 runs 16 residues. The chain's CDR3 is CASSRSTGAGIYGYTF. CDR3 DNA: TGTGCCAGCAGTAGATCGACAGGGGCCGGCATCTATGGCTACACCTTC.

The CDR3 region has the DNA TGCAGTGCTGGACAGGGGGGTGGCTACACCTTC. Translating it yields CSAGQGGGYTF. The rearrangement links TRBV20-1 to TRBJ1-2, with 10 bases that match TRBD1. J lost 7 bases, V lost 5 bases, and 1 base had no gene match. This CDR3 has 11 amino acids. Per germline, CDR1 DFQATT and CDR2 SNEGSKA (reference sequence).

The CDR3 DNA follows: TGTGCCAGCAGTCCATCCCCCGGGACAGGGTATTCCAACGAGCAGTACTTC. Amino acid sequence: CASSPSPGTGYSNEQYF. The rearrangement joins TRBV28 to TRBJ2-7; 9 bases fit TRBD1. The CDR3 extends over 17 amino acids. V shed 5 bases and J 5 bases; nucleotides not matched to a gene: 16. Germline V gene sequence: CDR1 MDHEN, CDR2 SYDVKM.

The J gene is TRBJ1-2, the V gene TRBV20-1, with D unclear. From germline, CDR1 is DFQATT and CDR2 SNEGSKA (reference sequence). Deletions cut 3 bases from V and 2 bases from J, with 7 bases between. This CDR3 comprises 12 residues. This CDR3 is CSASTPNYGYTF. The DNA of the CDR3 is TGCAGTGCTAGTACACCGAACTATGGCTACACCTTC.

CDR3 in amino acids: CASSPQATSGRGTGELFF. In DNA form, the CDR3 reads TGTGCCAGCAGTCCCCAAGCGACTAGCGGGAGAGGGACCGGGGAGCTGTTTTTT. The chain employs TRBV28 and TRBJ2-2; TRBD2 aligns across 12 bases. Germline CDR1 reads MDHEN; CDR2 reads SYDVKM. The CDR3 is made up of 18 amino acids. V was pared by 5 bases and J by 5 bases, with 12 bases of the junction left unmatched.

The chain uses TRBV12-3 or TRBV12-4 and TRBJ1-1, with D hard to call. The CDR3 is 13 residues long. Trimming stripped 3 bases from V and 1 base from J, with 6 bases between. CDR3 sequence: CASSFSENTEAFF. In DNA, the CDR3 is TGTGCCAGCAGTTTTTCAGAGAACACTGAAGCTTTCTTT.

The V gene is TRBV13, the J gene TRBJ1-6, with 7 bases fitting TRBD1. The ends lost 0 bases at V and 13 bases at J; junction bases unmatched: 6. CDR1 PRHDT and CDR2 FYEKMQ come from the germline V gene (reference sequence). The CDR3 loop spans 14 amino acids. The CDR3 region has the DNA TGTGCCAGCAGCTTAGGAGACAGGGTCGATCCCCTCCACTTT. Translating gives CASSLGDRVDPLHF.

J is TRBJ2-7 and V is TRBV2; D call uncertain. Between the trimmed V and J ends, which lost 5 bases and 0 bases, there was a span of 8 bases. CDR1 SNHLY and CDR2 FYNNEI come from the germline V gene. The CDR3 totals 13 residues. CDR3 residues: CASSLESSYEQYF. The CDR3 DNA reads TGTGCCAGCAGTTTGGAGAGCTCCTACGAGCAGTACTTC.

With respect to this clone: Germline and junction disagree at one end, which may indicate a read error. The chain links TRBV9 to TRBJ2-1; 10 nucleotides match TRBD2. CDR1 SGDLS and CDR2 YYNGEE come from the germline V gene. CDR3 length: 11 amino acids. The CDR3 DNA sequence: TGTGCCAGCAGCAGAACTAGCGGGGCGGTCTTC. Protein: CASSRTSGAVF.

This chain connects TRBV9 to TRBJ1-4; the match to TRBD1 covers 8 bases. The J segment lost 6 bases and the V segment lost 4 bases, leaving 11 bases of the junction unmatched. The CDR3 spans 16 residues. CDR1 is SGDLS, CDR2 YYNGEE, per germline. CDR3 loop: CASSPHRGVNYEKLFF. As DNA, the CDR3 is TGTGCCAGCAGCCCTCACAGGGGGGTGAACTATGAAAAACTGTTTTTT.

This clone was picked up one time. The identical CDR3 is also encoded by other nucleotide sequences in the sample. The gene calls are TRBV6-5 and TRBJ1-1, with 7 bases identical to TRBD1. Germline CDR1 is MNHEY and CDR2 is SVGAGI. V dropped 7 bases and J dropped 2; count of bases not matched to a gene: 4. The CDR3 has 13 amino acids. This CDR3 reads CASKRGLNTEAFF. CDR3 DNA sequence: TGTGCCAGCAAGAGGGGGCTCAACACTGAAGCTTTCTTT.

The chain carries TRBV7-2 and TRBJ1-1, with 8 bases that match TRBD1. The CDR3 is 15 residues long. V lost 1 base, J lost 0 bases, and 1 base stayed unmatched. The germline V gene encodes CDR1 SGHTA and CDR2 FQGNSA. CDR3 coding DNA: TGTGCCAGCAGCTTAGGGGACAGGATGAACACTGAAGCTTTCTTT. This encodes CASSLGDRMNTEAFF.

This rearrangement joins TRBV7-9 to TRBJ1-1; the match to TRBD1 covers 7 bases. The V segment lost 3 bases and the J segment 1 base; nucleotides outside the gene matches: 5. The CDR3 extends over 15 amino acids. Germline-derived CDR1 and CDR2 are SEHNR and FQNEAQ (reference sequence). This chain's CDR3 is CASSLGRQGNTEAFF. The CDR3 DNA follows: TGTGCCAGCAGCTTGGGCCGACAGGGGAACACTGAAGCTTTCTTT.

This chain links TRBV4-2 with TRBJ1-1; 9 positions agree with TRBD1. CDR1 and CDR2 from the germline V gene are LGHNA and YNFKEQ. Germline trimming cut 1 base from V and 1 base from J; bases unmatched to any gene: 4. The length of the CDR3 is 16 residues. CDR3 sequence reads: CASSQGDREANTEAFF. CDR3 DNA: TGTGCCAGCAGCCAAGGGGACAGGGAAGCGAACACTGAAGCTTTCTTT.

The chain combines TRBV5-1 with TRBJ2-1; tentatively, D is TRBD2 (5 bases). The CDR3 sequence is 13 residues long. V lost 0 bases and J 6 bases, leaving 7 bases between the germline ends. Germline CDR1 and CDR2: SGHRS and YFSETQ. CDR3 coding DNA: TGCGCCAGCAGCTTGGGGACTGGCAATGAGCAGTTCTTC. This translates into CASSLGTGNEQFF. The full variable domain, in which reference TRBV5-1 and TRBJ2-1 provide the parts outside the CDR3, is KAGVTQTPRYLIKTRGQQVTLSCSPISGHRSVSWYQQTPGQGLQFLFEYFSETQRNKGNFPGRFSGRQFSNSRSEMNVSTLELGDSALYLCASSLGTGNEQFFGPGTRLTVL.

The genes are TRBV10-3 and TRBJ2-2, with a tentative D call TRBD1 (5 bases). V lost 4 bases and J lost 3, with 9 bases in between. This CDR3 has 14 amino acids. Germline lookup yields CDR1 ENHRY and CDR2 SYGVKD. The CDR3 sequence: CAISGQTDTGELFF. The CDR3 nucleotides are TGTGCCATCAGTGGGCAGACAGACACCGGGGAGCTGTTTTTT.

CDR3 nucleotide sequence: TGTGCCAGCAGTGCACCGGACAGGAACACTGAAGCTTTCTTT. Translation: CASSAPDRNTEAFF. The V call is TRBV28, the J call TRBJ1-1, with D perhaps TRBD1 (6 bases). V was pared by 5 bases and J by 1 base, with 11 bases between. The CDR3 is 14 residues long. In germline, CDR1 is MDHEN, CDR2 SYDVKM.